This T cell receptor (beta chain) was recorded in a study of blood T cell repertoires in COVID-19. Study-wide background: Spain, Italy and the United States supplied samples that represented acute and convalescent COVID-19. In each case, the material was cDNA or gDNA derived from T cells, B-cell-depleted T cells, or PBMCs.

Repertoires were generated with immunoSEQ multiplex PCR, while TCRdb's copy carries only in-frame clones and drops some. This sample yields around 200,000 clones, of which approximately 80% are seen a single time; roughly 10% belongs to the top ten. This CDR3 contains 16 residues. Germline loops: CDR1 SGHTA, CDR2 FQGTGA. V lost 6 bases, J lost 4 bases, and 21 bases lay in between. The J gene is TRBJ2-5, the V gene TRBV7-3; tentatively, D is TRBD2 (6 bases). The TCR comes from a woman at least 80 years old with acute or convalescent COVID-19. Sequencing was carried out using peripheral blood. In DNA form, the CDR3 reads TGTGCCAGCAGTTTAGTCGATGGGCCCGGGGGAGAGACCCAGTACTTC. Protein product: CASSLVDGPGGETQYF.